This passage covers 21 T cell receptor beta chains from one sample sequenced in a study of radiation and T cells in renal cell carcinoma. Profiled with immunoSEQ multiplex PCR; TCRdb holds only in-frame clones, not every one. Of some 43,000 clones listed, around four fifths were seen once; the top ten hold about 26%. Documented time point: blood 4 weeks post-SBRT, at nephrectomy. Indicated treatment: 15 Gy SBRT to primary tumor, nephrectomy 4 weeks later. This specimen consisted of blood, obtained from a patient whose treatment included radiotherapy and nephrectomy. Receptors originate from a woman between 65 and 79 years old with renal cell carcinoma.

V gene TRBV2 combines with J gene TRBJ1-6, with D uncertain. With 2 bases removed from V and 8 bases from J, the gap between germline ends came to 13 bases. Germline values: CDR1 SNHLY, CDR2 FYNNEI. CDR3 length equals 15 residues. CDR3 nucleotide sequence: TGTGCCAGCAGTGAAAGTTTCCTATCGGATTCACCCCTCCACTTT. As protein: CASSESFLSDSPLHF.

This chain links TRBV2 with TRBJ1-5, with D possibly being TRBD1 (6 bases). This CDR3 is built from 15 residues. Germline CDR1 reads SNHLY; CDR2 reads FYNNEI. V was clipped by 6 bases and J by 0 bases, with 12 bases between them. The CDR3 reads CASSPGQISNQPQHF. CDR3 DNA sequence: TGTGCCAGCAGCCCCGGACAGATTAGCAATCAGCCCCAGCATTTT.

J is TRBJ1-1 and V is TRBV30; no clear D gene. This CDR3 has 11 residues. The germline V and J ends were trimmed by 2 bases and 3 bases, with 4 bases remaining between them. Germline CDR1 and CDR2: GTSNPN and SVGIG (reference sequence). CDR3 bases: TGTGCCTGGAGTCAGCACACTGAAGCTTTCTTT. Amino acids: CAWSQHTEAFF.

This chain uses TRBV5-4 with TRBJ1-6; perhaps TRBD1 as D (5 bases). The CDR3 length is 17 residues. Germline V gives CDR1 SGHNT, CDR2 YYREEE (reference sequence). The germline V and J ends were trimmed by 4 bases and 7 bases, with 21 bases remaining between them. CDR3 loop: CASSRGRGGVDNSPLHF. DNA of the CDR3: TGTGCCAGCAGCCGGGGACGGGGTGGTGTTGACAATTCACCCCTCCACTTT.

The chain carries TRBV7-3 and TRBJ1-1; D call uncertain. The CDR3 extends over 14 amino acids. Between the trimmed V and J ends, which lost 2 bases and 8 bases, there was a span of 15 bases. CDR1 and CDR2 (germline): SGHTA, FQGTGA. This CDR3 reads CASSLDPGSEEAFF. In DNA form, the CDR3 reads TGTGCCAGCAGCTTAGATCCGGGGAGTGAAGAAGCTTTCTTT.

The CDR3 loop reads CSALVDGNTEAFF. The CDR3 nucleotides are TGCAGCGCCCTAGTGGACGGGAACACTGAAGCTTTCTTT. The chain employs TRBV29-1 and TRBJ1-1; D ambiguous. Deletions cut 7 bases from V and 1 base from J, with 13 bases between. Germline lookup yields CDR1 SQVTM and CDR2 ANQGSEA. This CDR3 spans 13 amino acids.

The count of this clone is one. The CDR3 coding sequence is TGTGCCAGCAGCGAGACAGGGGGGTTCTACGAGCAGTACTTC. This encodes CASSETGGFYEQYF. The rearrangement links TRBV28 to TRBJ2-7; 9 bases are shared with TRBD1. Germline values: CDR1 MDHEN, CDR2 SYDVKM. The CDR3 length is 14 residues. J lost 3 bases, V lost 6 bases, and 6 bases had no gene match.

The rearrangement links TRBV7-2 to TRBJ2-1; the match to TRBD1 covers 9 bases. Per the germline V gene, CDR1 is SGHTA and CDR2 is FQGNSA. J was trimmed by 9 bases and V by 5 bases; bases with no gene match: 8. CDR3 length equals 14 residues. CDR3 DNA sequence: TGTGCCAGCAGCCTGGACAGGGGAGCTGGTGAGCAGTTCTTC. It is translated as CASSLDRGAGEQFF.

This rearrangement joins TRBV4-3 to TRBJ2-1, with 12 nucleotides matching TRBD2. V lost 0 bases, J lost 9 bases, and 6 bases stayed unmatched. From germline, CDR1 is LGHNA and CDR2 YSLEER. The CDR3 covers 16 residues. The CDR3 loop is CASSQDLAGGLIEQFF. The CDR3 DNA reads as TGCGCCAGCAGCCAAGATCTAGCGGGAGGGCTAATTGAGCAGTTCTTC.

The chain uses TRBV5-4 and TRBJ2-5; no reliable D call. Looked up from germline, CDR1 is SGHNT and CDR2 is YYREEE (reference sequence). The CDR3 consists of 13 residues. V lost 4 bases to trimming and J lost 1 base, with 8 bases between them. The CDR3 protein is CASSRQVQETQYF. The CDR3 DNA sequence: TGTGCCAGCAGCCGACAAGTCCAAGAGACCCAGTACTTC.

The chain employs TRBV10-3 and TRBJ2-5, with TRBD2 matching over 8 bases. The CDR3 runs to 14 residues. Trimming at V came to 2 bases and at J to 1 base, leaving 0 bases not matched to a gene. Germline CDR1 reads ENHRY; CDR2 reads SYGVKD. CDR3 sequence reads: CAISERGGQETQYF. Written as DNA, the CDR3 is TGTGCCATCAGTGAGCGGGGGGGCCAAGAGACCCAGTACTTC.

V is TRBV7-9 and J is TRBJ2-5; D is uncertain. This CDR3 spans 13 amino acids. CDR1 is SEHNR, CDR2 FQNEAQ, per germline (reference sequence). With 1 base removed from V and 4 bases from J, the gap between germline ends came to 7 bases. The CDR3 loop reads CASSLGGRETQYF. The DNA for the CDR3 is TGTGCCAGCAGCTTAGGGGGAAGAGAGACCCAGTACTTC.

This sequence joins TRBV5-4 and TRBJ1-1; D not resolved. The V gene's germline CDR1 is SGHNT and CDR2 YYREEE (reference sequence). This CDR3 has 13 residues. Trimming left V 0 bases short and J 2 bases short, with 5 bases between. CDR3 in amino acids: CASSLGGNTEAFF. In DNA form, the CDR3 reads TGTGCCAGCAGCTTGGGTGGAAACACTGAAGCTTTCTTT.

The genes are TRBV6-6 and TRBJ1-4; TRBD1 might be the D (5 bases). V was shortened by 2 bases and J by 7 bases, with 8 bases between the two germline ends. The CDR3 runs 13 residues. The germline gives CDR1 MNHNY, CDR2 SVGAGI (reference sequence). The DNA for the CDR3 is TGTGCCAGCAGTTACCAGGGTAGTGAAAAACTGTTTTTT. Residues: CASSYQGSEKLFF.

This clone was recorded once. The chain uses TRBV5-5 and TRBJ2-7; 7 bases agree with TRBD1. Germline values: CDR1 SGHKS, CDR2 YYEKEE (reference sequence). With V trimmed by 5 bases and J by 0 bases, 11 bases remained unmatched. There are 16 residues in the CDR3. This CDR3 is CASRSQTGWSSYEQYF. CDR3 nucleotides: TGTGCCAGCAGGAGCCAGACAGGGTGGAGCTCCTACGAGCAGTACTTC.

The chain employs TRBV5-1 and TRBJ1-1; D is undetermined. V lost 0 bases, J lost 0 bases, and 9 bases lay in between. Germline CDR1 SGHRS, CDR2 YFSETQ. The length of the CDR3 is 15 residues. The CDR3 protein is CASSLDGGLNTEAFF. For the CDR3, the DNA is TGCGCCAGCAGCTTGGATGGAGGTTTGAACACTGAAGCTTTCTTT.

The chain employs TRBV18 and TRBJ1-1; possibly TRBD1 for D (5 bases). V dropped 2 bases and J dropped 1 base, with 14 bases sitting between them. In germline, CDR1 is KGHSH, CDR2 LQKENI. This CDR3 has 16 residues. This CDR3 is CASSPRPAGTNTEAFF. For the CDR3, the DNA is TGTGCCAGCTCACCAAGGCCGGCAGGGACGAACACTGAAGCTTTCTTT.

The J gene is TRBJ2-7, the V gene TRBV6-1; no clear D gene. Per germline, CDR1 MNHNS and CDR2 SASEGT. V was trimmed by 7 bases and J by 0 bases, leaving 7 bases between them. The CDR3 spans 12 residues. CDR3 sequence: CASTVSSYEQYF. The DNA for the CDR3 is TGTGCCAGCACCGTCTCCTCCTACGAGCAGTACTTC.

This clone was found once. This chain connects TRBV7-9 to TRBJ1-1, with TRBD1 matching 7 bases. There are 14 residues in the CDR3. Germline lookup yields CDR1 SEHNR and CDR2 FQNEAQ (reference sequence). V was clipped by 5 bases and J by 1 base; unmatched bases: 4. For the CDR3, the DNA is TGTGCCAGCAGCCGACAGGGAGGGAACACTGAAGCTTTCTTT. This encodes CASSRQGGNTEAFF.

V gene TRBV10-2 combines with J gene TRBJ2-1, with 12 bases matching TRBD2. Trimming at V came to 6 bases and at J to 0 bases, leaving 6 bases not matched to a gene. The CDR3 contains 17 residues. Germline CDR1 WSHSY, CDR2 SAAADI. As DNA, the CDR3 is TGCGCCAGCAGCGAGACTAGCGGGAGAACCTCCTACAATGAGCAGTTCTTC. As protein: CASSETSGRTSYNEQFF.

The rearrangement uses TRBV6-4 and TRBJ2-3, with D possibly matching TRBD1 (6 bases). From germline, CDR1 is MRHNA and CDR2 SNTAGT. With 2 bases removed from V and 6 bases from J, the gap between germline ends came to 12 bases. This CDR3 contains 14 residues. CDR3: CASSDLGAGDTQYF. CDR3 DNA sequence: TGTGCCAGCAGTGACCTGGGGGCAGGTGATACGCAGTATTTT.